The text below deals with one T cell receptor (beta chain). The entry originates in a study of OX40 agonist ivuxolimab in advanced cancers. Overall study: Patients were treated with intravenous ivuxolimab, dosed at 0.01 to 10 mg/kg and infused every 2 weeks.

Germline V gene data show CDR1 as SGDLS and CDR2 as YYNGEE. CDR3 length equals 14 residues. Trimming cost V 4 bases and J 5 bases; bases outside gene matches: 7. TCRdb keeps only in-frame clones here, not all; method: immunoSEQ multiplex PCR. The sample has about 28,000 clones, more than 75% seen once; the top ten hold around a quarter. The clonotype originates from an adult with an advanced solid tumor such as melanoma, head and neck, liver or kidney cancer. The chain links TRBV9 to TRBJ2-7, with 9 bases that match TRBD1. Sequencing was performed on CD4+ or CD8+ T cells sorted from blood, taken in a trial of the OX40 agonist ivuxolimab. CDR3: CASSNNRGLNEQYF. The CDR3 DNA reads TGTGCCAGCAGCAACAACAGGGGGCTGAACGAGCAGTACTTC.